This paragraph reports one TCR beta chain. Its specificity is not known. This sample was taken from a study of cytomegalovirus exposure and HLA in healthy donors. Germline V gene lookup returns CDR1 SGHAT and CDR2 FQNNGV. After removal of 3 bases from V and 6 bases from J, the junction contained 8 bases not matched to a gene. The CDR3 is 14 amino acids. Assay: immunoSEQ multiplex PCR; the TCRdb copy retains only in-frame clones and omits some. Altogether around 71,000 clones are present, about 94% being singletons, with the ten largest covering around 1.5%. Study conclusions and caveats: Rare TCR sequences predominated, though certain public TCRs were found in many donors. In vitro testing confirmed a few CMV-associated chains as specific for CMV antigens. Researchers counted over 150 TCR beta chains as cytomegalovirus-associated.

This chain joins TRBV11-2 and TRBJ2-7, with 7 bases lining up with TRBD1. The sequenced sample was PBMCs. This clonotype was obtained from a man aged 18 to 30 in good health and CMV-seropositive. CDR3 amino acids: CASSFDRVNREQYF. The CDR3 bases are TGTGCCAGCAGCTTCGACAGGGTTAATCGCGAGCAGTACTTC. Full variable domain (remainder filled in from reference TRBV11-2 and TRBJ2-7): EAGVAQSPRYKIIEKRQSVAFWCNPISGHATLYWYQQILGQGPKLLIQFQNNGVVDDSQLPKDRFSAERLKGVDSTLKIQPAKLEDSAVYLCASSFDRVNREQYFGPGTRLTVT.